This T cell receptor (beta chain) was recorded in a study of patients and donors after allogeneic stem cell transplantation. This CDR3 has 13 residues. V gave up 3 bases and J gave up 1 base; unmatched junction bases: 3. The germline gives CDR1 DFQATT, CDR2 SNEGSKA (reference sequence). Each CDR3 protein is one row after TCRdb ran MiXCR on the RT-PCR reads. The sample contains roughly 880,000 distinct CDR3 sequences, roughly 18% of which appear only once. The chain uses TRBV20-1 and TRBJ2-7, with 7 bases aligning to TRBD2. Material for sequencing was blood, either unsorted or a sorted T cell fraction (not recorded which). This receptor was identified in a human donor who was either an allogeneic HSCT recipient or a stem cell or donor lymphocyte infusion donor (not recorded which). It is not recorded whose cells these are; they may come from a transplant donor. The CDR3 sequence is CSASHGRSYEQYF. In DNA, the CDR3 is TGCAGTGCTAGTCACGGGAGGTCCTACGAGCAGTACTTC.